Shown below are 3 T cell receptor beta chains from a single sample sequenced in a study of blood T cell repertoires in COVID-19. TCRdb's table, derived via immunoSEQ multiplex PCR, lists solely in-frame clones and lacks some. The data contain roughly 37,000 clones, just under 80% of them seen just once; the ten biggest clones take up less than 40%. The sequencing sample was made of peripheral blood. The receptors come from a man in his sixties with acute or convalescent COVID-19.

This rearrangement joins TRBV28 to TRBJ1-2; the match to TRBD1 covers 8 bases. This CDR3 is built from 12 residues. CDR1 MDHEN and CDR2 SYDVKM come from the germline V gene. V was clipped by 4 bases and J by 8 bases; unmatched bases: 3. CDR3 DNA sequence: TGTGCCAGCAGTTCAGGGGGCAGGGGCTACACCTTC. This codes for CASSSGGRGYTF.

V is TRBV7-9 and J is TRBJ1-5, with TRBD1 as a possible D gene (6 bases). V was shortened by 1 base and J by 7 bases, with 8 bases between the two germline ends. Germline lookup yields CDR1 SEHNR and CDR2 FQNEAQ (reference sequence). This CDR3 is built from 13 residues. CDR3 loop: CASSLEGGQPQHF. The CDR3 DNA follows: TGTGCCAGCAGCTTAGAGGGGGGGCAGCCCCAGCATTTT. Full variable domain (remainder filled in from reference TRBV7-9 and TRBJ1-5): DTGVSQNPRHKITKRGQNVTFRCDPISEHNRLYWYRQTLGQGPEFLTYFQNEAQLEKSRLLSDRFSAERPKGSFSTLEIQRTEQGDSAMYLCASSLEGGQPQHFGDGTRLSIL.

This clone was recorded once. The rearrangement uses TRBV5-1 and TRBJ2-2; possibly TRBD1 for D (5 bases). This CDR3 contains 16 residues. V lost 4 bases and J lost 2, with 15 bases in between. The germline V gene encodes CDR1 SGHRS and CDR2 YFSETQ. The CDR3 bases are TGCGCCAGCAGCCCGAAAGGACACGGAAACACCGGGGAGCTGTTTTTT. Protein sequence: CASSPKGHGNTGELFF.